This is a list of T cell receptor beta chains from one sample in a study of CD8+ T cells in alopecia areata. Measured with immunoSEQ multiplex PCR; TCRdb has only the in-frame clones, and not every one. Of approximately 180,000 clones in the sample, less than 70% were seen once. The material was CD8+ T cells sorted from blood, obtained at week 24, from a patient treated with tofacitinib. The source of these receptors is a human donor with alopecia areata. Both conserved end residues are part of each CDR3. Each record gives: J gene, clone size, V gene, D gene, CDR3 protein, CDR3 DNA. D genes are given only for firm matches. Rows may omit the clone size; those that give it use once, few, many or a size class.

>TRBJ2-3|.|TRBV27|.
CASSSWGDTQYF
TGTGCCAGCAGTTCCTGGGGCGATACGCAGTATTTT
>TRBJ2-2|.|TRBV29-1|.
CSVPRDTGELFF
TGCAGCGTTCCGCGGGACACCGGGGAGCTGTTTTTT
>TRBJ2-2|few|TRBV29-1|.
CSVSTSPGELFF
TGCAGCGTTTCTACCTCCCCCGGGGAGCTCTTTTTT
>TRBJ1-1|.|TRBV6-5|.
CASSSTGSYTEAFF
TGTGCCAGCAGTTCCACAGGTAGCTACACTGAAGCTTTCTTT
>TRBJ2-1|.|TRBV14|TRBD2
CASSRRGGSYNEQFF
TGTGCCAGCAGCCGACGGGGGGGGTCCTACAATGAGCAGTTCTTC
>TRBJ1-6|.|TRBV25-1|.
CASSTGKSSYNSPLHF
TGTGCCAGCAGTACAGGCAAGAGCTCCTATAATTCACCCCTCCACTTT
>TRBJ1-1|.|TRBV6-5|.
CASSYRGLNTEAFF
TGTGCCAGCAGTTACCGGGGGCTGAACACTGAAGCTTTCTTT
>TRBJ2-7|.|TRBV2|.
CASSDVNTGPTSYEQYF
TGTGCCAGCAGTGATGTCAATACAGGCCCAACCTCCTACGAGCAGTACTTC
>TRBJ1-1|.|TRBV11-2|.
CASSFIFDHREAFF
TGTGCCAGCAGCTTCATTTTCGATCATCGGGAAGCTTTCTTT
>TRBJ1-4|.|TRBV28|.
CASRPTTGRNEKLFF
TGTGCCAGCAGGCCAACAACCGGGAGGAATGAAAAACTGTTTTTT
>TRBJ2-1|once|TRBV6-4|TRBD2
CASRRGTSGGFNEQFF
TGTGCCAGCAGACGAGGGACTAGCGGGGGCTTCAATGAGCAGTTCTTC
>TRBJ2-7|few|TRBV30|.
CAWSVTRRNTYEQYF
TGTGCCTGGAGTGTAACCCGGCGGAACACCTACGAGCAGTACTTC
>TRBJ1-5|.|TRBV5-1|.
CASSLGRQTRPGINQPQHF
TGCGCCAGCAGCTTGGGGCGACAGACCCGCCCTGGAATCAATCAGCCCCAGCATTTT
>TRBJ1-1|few|TRBV30|TRBD1
CAYDPGGARAFF
TGTGCCTACGACCCAGGGGGCGCGAGAGCTTTCTTT
>TRBJ2-7|once|TRBV13|TRBD1
CASSDTTGQGISYEQYF
TGTGCCAGCAGCGACACAACGGGACAGGGCATCTCCTACGAGCAGTACTTC
>TRBJ2-7|few|TRBV4-3|.
CASSQEVRGGSYEQYF
TGCGCCAGCAGCCAAGAGGTGAGAGGCGGTTCCTACGAGCAGTACTTC
>TRBJ2-4|.|TRBV29-1|.
CSVALGVSNIQYF
TGCAGCGTCGCCCTGGGAGTGTCGAACATTCAGTACTTC
>TRBJ1-6|.|TRBV6-6|.
CACGLLDSPLHF
TGTGCCTGCGGTTTGTTGGATTCACCCCTCCACTTT
>TRBJ2-3|.|TRBV5-1|TRBD1
CASSLGQGDGDTQYF
TGCGCCAGCAGCTTGGGACAGGGGGACGGAGATACGCAGTATTTT
>TRBJ2-7|.|TRBV30|TRBD2
CAWSVGGGYEQYF
TGTGCCTGGAGTGTAGGCGGGGGGTACGAGCAGTACTTC
>TRBJ2-1|.|TRBV5-4|.
CASSTGRDNEQFF
TGTGCCAGCAGCACCGGACGAGACAATGAGCAGTTCTTC
>TRBJ2-5|few|TRBV9|.
CASSASIGRQETQYF
TGTGCCAGCAGCGCCTCTATCGGCAGGCAAGAGACCCAGTACTTC
>TRBJ2-7|.|TRBV30|.
CAWTTLSPREQYF
TGTGCCTGGACCACACTTTCGCCCCGCGAGCAGTACTTC
>TRBJ2-7|.|TRBV27|.
CASTLRDGPYEQYF
TGTGCCAGCACCCTCCGGGACGGACCCTACGAGCAGTACTTC
>TRBJ2-1|.|TRBV6-1|TRBD2
CASSEPIAGGPDEQFF
TGTGCCAGCAGTGAGCCAATAGCGGGGGGGCCGGATGAGCAGTTCTTC
>TRBJ1-1|.|TRBV7-6|.
CASSLGPGSTEAFF
TGTGCCAGCAGCCTAGGTCCCGGGAGCACTGAAGCTTTCTTT
>TRBJ2-1|.|TRBV5-1|.
CASSLEYPDVDSLDPNYNEQFF
TGCGCCAGCAGCTTGGAGTATCCAGACGTGGACAGCCTCGATCCAAACTACAATGAGCAGTTCTTC
>TRBJ2-2|.|TRBV20-1|.
CSAKNTGELFF
TGCAGTGCTAAGAACACCGGGGAGCTGTTTTTT